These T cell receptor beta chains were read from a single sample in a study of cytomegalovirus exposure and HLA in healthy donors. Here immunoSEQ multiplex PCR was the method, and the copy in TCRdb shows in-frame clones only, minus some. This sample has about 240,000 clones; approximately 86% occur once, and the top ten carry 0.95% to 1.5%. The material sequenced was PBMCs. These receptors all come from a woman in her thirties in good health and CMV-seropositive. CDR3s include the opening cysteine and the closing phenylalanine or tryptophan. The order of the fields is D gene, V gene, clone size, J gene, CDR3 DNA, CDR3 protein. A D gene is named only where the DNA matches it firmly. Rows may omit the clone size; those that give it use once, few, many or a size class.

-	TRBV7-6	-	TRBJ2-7	TGTGCCAGCAGCTTAGCGACAGGCTACGAGCAGTACTTC	CASSLATGYEQYF
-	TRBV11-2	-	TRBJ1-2	TGTGCCAGCAGCTTATGGGACTTGGGGAACTATGGCTACACCTTC	CASSLWDLGNYGYTF
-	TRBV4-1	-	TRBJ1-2	TGCGCCAGCAGCCAAAGGCAGGGAGGCTATGGCTACACCTTC	CASSQRQGGYGYTF
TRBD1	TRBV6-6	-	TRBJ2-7	TGTGCCAGCAGGACGACAGGGGGCAGGAGCTCCTACGAGCAGTACTTC	CASRTTGGRSSYEQYF
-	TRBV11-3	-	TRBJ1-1	TGTGCCAGCAGCGCCCAGGTGGATAACACTGAAGCTTTCTTT	CASSAQVDNTEAFF
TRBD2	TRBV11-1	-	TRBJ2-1	TGTGCCAGCAGCCGAGCGGGAGGGCCTACCAGCTCCTACAATGAGCAGTTCTTC	CASSRAGGPTSSYNEQFF
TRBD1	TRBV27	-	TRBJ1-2	TGTGCCAGCAGTATTGGACAGGGGGTTTATAGTGGCTACACCTTC	CASSIGQGVYSGYTF
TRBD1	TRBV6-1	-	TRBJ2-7	TGTGCCACCAAAGGACAGGACCCCTACGAGCAGTACTTC	CATKGQDPYEQYF
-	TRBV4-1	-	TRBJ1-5	TGCGCCAGCAGCCAAGGTTTTTCTGATCAGCCCCAGCATTTT	CASSQGFSDQPQHF
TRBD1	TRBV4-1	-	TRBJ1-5	TGCGCCAGCAGAGGACAGGGGGAAGGGAATCAGCCCCAGCATTTT	CASRGQGEGNQPQHF
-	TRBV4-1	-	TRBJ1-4	TGCGCCAGCAGCCAACCTTTCAGGGGCAGTAATGAAAAACTGTTTTTT	CASSQPFRGSNEKLFF
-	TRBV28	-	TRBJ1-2	TGTGCCAGCAGTAGTTCAGACTATGGCTACACCTTC	CASSSSDYGYTF
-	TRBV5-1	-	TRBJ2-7	TGCGCCAGCACCTCGCCGGGGGGCGAGGAGCAGTACTTC	CASTSPGGEEQYF
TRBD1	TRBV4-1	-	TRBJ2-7	TGCGCCAGCAGCCGGGAAGGGACAGTGGCTTTCTACGAGCAGTACTTC	CASSREGTVAFYEQYF
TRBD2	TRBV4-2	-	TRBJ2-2	TGTGCCAGCAGCCAAGATAGCGGACTAGCGGTTTCTACCGGGGAGCTGTTTTTT	CASSQDSGLAVSTGELFF
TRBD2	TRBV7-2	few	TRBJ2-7	TGTGCCAGCACCCTACTAGCGGGAGGGCCCCGGAACCACGAGCAGTACTTC	CASTLLAGGPRNHEQYF
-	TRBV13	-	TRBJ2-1	TGTGCCAGCAGCCAGAGGGTGTTTCGGGAGAATCCCTACAATGAGCAGTTCTTC	CASSQRVFRENPYNEQFF
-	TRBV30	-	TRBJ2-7	TGTGCCTGGAGTGTACACAGGACCTACGAGCAGTACTTC	CAWSVHRTYEQYF
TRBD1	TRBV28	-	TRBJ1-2	TGTGCCAGCAGTTTCTTTGCAGGGGGGCGTGGGTATGGCTACACCTTC	CASSFFAGGRGYGYTF
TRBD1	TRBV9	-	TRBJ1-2	TGTGCCAGCAGCGCGTCCGGGACAGGGCACGGCTACACCTTC	CASSASGTGHGYTF
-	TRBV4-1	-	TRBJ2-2	TGCGCCAGCAGCCAAGTCGGGACCGGGGAGCTGTTTTTT	CASSQVGTGELFF
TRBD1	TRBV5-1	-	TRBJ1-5	TGCGCCAGCAGCAAGGGGACAGGTGGGAATCAGCCCCAGCATTTT	CASSKGTGGNQPQHF
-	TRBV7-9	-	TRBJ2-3	TGTGCCAGCAGCTCGACGGGACTCGACACAGATACGCAGTATTTT	CASSSTGLDTDTQYF
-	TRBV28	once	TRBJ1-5	TGTGCCAGCAGTTTACTGGCAAGTCAGCCCCAGCATTTT	CASSLLASQPQHF
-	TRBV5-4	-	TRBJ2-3	TGTGCCAGCAGCTCCCAGGGGAGAGATACGCAGTATTTT	CASSSQGRDTQYF
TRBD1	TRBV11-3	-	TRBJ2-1	TGTGCCACGCGGACAGGGGGGTACAATGAGCAGTTCTTC	CATRTGGYNEQFF
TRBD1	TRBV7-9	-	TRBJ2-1	TGTGCCAGCAGCCCCTGGACAGGGGTCTACAATGAGCAGTTCTTC	CASSPWTGVYNEQFF
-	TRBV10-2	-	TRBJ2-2	TGCGCCAGCAGTCTCCCCCCGGGACACCTCACCGGGGAGCTGTTTTTT	CASSLPPGHLTGELFF
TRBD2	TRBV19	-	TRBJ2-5	TGTGCCAGTAGTGAGAGCGGGAGTGAGACCCAGTACTTC	CASSESGSETQYF
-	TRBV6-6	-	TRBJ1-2	TGTGCCAGCAGTTACCCGGGGACAAGTGGCTACACCTTC	CASSYPGTSGYTF
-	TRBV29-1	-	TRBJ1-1	TGCAGCGTCGAACGGGGAGACACTGAAGCTTTCTTT	CSVERGDTEAFF
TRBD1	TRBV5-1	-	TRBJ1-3	TGCGCCAGCAGCACGGGACAGATGGAGACCATATATTTT	CASSTGQMETIYF
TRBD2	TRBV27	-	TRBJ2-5	TGTGCCAGCAGAATTAGCGGGAGCAAGACCCAGTACTTC	CASRISGSKTQYF
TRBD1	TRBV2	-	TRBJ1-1	TGTGCCAGCAGAACCGGACAGGGTAAAATTGAAGCTTTCTTT	CASRTGQGKIEAFF
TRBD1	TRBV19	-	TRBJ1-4	TGTGCCAGTAGTATAAACGCATTCGGACAGGAGAATGAAAAACTGTTTTTT	CASSINAFGQENEKLFF
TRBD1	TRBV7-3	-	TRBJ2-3	TGTGCCAGCAGCCTACAGGGGGTGGCAGATACGCAGTATTTT	CASSLQGVADTQYF
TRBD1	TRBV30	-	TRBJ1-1	TGTGCCTGGAAACAGGGGAGAGGGACTGAAGCTTTCTTT	CAWKQGRGTEAFF
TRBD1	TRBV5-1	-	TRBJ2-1	TGCGCCAGCAGTTTTGGGCGTTTAGGACAGGGGGCGAATGAGCAGTTCTTC	CASSFGRLGQGANEQFF
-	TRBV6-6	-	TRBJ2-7	TGTGCCAGCAGTTACTCCAGTTCCTACGAGCAGTACTTC	CASSYSSSYEQYF